This T cell receptor beta chain was captured in a study of blood T cells in healthy people across ages. The second PCR ran about 6 to 12 cycles with a sample-barcoded 5' primer and J-beta primers. In TCRdb, the 5' RACE reads were re-called with MiXCR into one record per CDR3 protein. There are around 650,000 distinct CDR3 sequences in the sample; less than 40% occur only once, and roughly 14% lies in the top ten. Study-wide results and caveats: With age, beta diversity per million T cells declined roughly linearly, significantly by roughly 40.

With regard to this clonotype: Its matching antigen is unknown.

The germline CDR1 and CDR2 sequences are MDHEN and SYDVKM. This CDR3 is 12 amino acids long. Trimming removed 4 bases at V and 8 bases at J, with 9 bases between. The V call is TRBV28, the J call TRBJ2-1; D unresolved. The sequenced material came from blood. The receptor was isolated from a woman older than 75 in good health. The CDR3 here is CASSWTTDEQFF. DNA of the CDR3: TGTGCCAGCAGTTGGACCACCGATGAGCAGTTCTTC.